This entry is about one TCR beta chain. Antigen: not known. The table came from immunoSEQ multiplex PCR; TCRdb's copy has only in-frame clones and leaves some out. Of about 70,000 clones in the sample, about 87% are singletons; the top ten hold over 1.5%. The data are from a study of siplizumab effects on memory and regulatory T cells. Whole-study findings and limits: The average Treg-derived proportion among mappable alloreactive CD4+ clones was 65% to 80% with siplizumab versus 25% to 30% in controls. The authors mapped only a minor fraction of alloreactive clones to unstimulated subsets. Researchers did not confirm the suppressive function of proliferating Tregs from siplizumab cultures. Apparently more diverse than memory cells, naive T cells also seemed major alloresponse contributors.

V lost 0 bases, J lost 0 bases, and 6 bases stayed unmatched. Germline loops: CDR1 GTSNPN, CDR2 SVGIG (reference sequence). CDR3 size: 16 residues. V gene TRBV30 combines with J gene TRBJ2-3, with 7 bases that match TRBD2. The TCR originated in a human donor in good health. The sequenced material came from Tregs sorted from blood. The CDR3 region is CAWSVGTSVSTDTQYF. CDR3 in DNA: TGTGCCTGGAGTGTGGGAACTAGCGTTAGCACAGATACGCAGTATTTT.